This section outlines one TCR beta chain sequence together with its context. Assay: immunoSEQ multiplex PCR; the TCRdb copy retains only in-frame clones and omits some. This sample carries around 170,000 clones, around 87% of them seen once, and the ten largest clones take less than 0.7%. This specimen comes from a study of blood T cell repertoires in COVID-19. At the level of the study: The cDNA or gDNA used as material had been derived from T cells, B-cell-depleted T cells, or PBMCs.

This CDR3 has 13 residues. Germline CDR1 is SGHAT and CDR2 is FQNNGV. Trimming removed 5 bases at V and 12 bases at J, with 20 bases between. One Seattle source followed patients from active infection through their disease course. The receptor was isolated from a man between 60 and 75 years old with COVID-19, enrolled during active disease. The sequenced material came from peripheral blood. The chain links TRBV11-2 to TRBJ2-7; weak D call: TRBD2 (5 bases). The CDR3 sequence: CASSPSTRANPYF. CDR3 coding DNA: TGTGCCAGCAGCCCCTCAACGAGGGCTAATCCGTACTTC.